This T cell receptor beta chain was identified in a study of siplizumab effects on memory and regulatory T cells. Study observations and caveats: Relative to controls at approximately 30%, mappable alloreactive CD4+ clones exhibited a mean Treg-derived proportion of over 60% with siplizumab. Proliferating siplizumab-culture Tregs lacked confirmation of suppressive function.

Details on this clone: Its antigen is not known.

Per germline, CDR1 MNHNS and CDR2 SASEGT. This CDR3 spans 12 amino acids. Between the trimmed V and J ends, which lost 4 bases and 12 bases, there was a span of 13 bases. Roughly 10^5 TCR templates were assayed per sample. Sequencing was performed with immunoSEQ multiplex PCR; in TCRdb, only in-frame clones are kept and a portion is missing. The sample lists about 94,000 clones, nearly 95% occurring once. The TCR was taken from a human donor in good health. The rearrangement links TRBV6-1 to TRBJ2-1; D not resolved. Material: non-Treg CD4+ T cells sorted from blood. The CDR3 sequence: CASSALDPLQFF. DNA for the CDR3: TGTGCCAGCAGTGCGCTAGACCCTTTGCAGTTCTTC.